The clone carrying this TCR beta chain occurred a few times. Its target is unknown. An end of the junction does not agree with germline; a read error may underlie this. This sample was taken from a study of post-analysis software for immune sequencing data. Study-wide results and caveats: Under the F measure, samples that were prepared in one batch clustered strongly together. Compared with controls, patients had more of about five TRBV segments, including TRBV5-6, TRBV5-1 and TRBV20-1. There was significantly lower normalized Chao1 diversity in multiple sclerosis patients than in controls.

Germline lookup yields CDR1 SGHNT and CDR2 YYREEE (reference sequence). The CDR3 contains 14 residues. Every TCR beta cDNA library bore unique molecular identifiers. TCRdb reprocessed the PCR reads with MiXCR, giving one entry per CDR3 protein. The repertoire consists of approximately 440,000 distinct CDR3 sequences, with under 55% occurring once and the leading ten covering around an eighth. This TCR was sampled from a girl between 5 and 17 years old with multiple sclerosis. The chain has TRBV5-4 and TRBJ2-7, with 8 bases that match TRBD1. Sequencing was performed on blood. For the CDR3, the DNA is TGTGCCTGCAGCTTGGATTCGACAGGGGACGAGCAGTACTTC. Its translation: CACSLDSTGDEQYF. Filled out from reference TRBV5-4 and TRBJ2-7, the complete variable domain reads ETGVTQSPTHLIKTRGQQVTLRCSSQSGHNTVSWYQQALGQGPQFIFQYYREEENGRGNFPPRFSGLQFPNYSSELNVNALELDDSALYLCACSLDSTGDEQYFGPGTRLTVT.